One and the same sample provided the 5 T cell receptor beta chains below, sequenced in a study of technical replicates of blood from a handful of donors. Produced via immunoSEQ multiplex PCR; TCRdb's table is partial and in-frame only. Of some 68,000 clones in the sample, more than 90% were seen once. Material for sequencing was T cells isolated from PBMCs. These receptors all come from a human donor in good health.

The chain employs TRBV15 and TRBJ2-2; TRBD1 agrees at 7 bases. Per germline, CDR1 LNHNV and CDR2 YYDKDF (reference sequence). Trimming removed 4 bases from V and 2 bases from J; junction bases left unmatched: 10. This CDR3 is built from 17 residues. The CDR3 reads CATSTSFGTANTGELFF. The CDR3 DNA is TGTGCCACCAGCACCTCATTCGGGACAGCCAACACCGGGGAGCTGTTTTTT.

J is TRBJ2-7 and V is TRBV19; possibly TRBD1 for D (6 bases). Germline V gene lookup returns CDR1 LNHDA and CDR2 SQIVND (reference sequence). The CDR3 sequence is 14 residues long. V was pared by 10 bases and J by 3 bases, with 19 bases between. The CDR3 DNA sequence: TGTGCCACCTCAGGGGTCAGGGAGTACTACGAGCAGTACTTC. As protein: CATSGVREYYEQYF. The variable domain in full, with the rest retrieved from reference TRBV19 and TRBJ2-7, is DGGITQSPKYLFRKEGQNVTLSCEQNLNHDAMYWYRQDPGQGLRLIYYSQIVNDFQKGDIAEGYSVSREKKESFPLTVTSAQKNPTAFYLCATSGVREYYEQYFGPGTRLTVT.

The chain employs TRBV29-1 and TRBJ2-7, with 9 bases identical to TRBD1. CDR1 is SQVTM and CDR2 is ANQGSEA in the germline V gene. Trimming took 6 bases from V and 6 from J; bases not matched to a gene: 12. CDR3 size: 14 residues. Written as DNA, the CDR3 is TGCAGCGTGAGAGTCCGGGACAGGGTCGGCGAGCAGTACTTC. Amino acid sequence: CSVRVRDRVGEQYF.

This chain connects TRBV19 to TRBJ2-2; 7 nucleotides match TRBD1. With V trimmed by 8 bases and J by 6 bases, 9 bases remained unmatched. This CDR3 has 14 amino acids. CDR1 and CDR2 (germline): LNHDA, SQIVND (reference sequence). CDR3 sequence (DNA): TGTGCCAGTTACCCAGACAGGGATTCCGGGGAGCTGTTTTTT. Its protein product is CASYPDRDSGELFF.

The chain links TRBV7-8 to TRBJ2-7, with 7 bases identical to TRBD1. V shed 0 bases, J shed 2 bases, and the junction held 10 bases outside the gene matches. There are 17 residues in the CDR3. Germline CDR1 SGHVS, CDR2 FQNEAQ. DNA of the CDR3: TGTGCCAGCAGCTTAGCGTTAAGGGACAGCCTGACCTACGAGCAGTACTTC. Protein: CASSLALRDSLTYEQYF.